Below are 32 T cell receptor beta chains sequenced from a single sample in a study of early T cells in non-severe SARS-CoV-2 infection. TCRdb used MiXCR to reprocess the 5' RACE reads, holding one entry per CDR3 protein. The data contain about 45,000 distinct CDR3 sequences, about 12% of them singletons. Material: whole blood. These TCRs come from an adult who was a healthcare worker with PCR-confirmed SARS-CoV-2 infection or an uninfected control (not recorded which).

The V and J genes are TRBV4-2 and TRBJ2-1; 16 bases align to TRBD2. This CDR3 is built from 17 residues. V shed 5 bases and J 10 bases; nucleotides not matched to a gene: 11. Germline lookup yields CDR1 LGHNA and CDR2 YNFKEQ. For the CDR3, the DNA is TGTGCCAGCAGCTTCGGGACTAGCGGGAGGGCCTTTTACGAGCAGTTCTTC. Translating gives CASSFGTSGRAFYEQFF.

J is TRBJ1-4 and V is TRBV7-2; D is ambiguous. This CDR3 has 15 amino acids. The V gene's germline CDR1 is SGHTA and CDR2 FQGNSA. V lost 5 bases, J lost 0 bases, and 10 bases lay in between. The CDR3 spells CASSTDFSTNEKLFF. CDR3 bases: TGTGCCAGCAGCACGGACTTTTCAACTAATGAAAAACTGTTTTTT.

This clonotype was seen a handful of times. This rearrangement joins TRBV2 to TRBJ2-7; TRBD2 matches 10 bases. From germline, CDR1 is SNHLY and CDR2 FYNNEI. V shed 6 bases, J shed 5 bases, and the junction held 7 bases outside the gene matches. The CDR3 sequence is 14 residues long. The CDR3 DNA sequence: TGTGCCAGCAGGCCCCCCGGACTAGCGGACGAGCAGTACTTC. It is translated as CASRPPGLADEQYF.

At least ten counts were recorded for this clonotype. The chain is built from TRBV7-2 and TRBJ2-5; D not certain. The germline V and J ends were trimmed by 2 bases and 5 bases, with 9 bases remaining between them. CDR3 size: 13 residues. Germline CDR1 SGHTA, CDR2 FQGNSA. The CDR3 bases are TGTGCCAGCAGCTTAAGGCCCCGGGAGACCCAGTACTTC. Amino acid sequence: CASSLRPRETQYF.

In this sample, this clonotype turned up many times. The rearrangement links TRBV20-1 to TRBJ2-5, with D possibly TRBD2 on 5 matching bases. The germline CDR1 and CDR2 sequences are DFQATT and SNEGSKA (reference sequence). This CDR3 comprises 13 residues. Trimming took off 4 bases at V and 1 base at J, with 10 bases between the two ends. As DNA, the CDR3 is TGCAGTGCTAACAGCGGTTTCCAAGAGACCCAGTACTTC. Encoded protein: CSANSGFQETQYF.

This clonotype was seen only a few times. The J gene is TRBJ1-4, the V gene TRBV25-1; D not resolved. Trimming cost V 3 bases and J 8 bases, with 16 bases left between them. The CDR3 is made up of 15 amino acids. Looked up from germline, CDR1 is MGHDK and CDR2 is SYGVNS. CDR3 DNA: TGTGCCAGCAGTGACCTCGGTAGGGAGAGCGAAAAACTGTTTTTT. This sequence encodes CASSDLGRESEKLFF.

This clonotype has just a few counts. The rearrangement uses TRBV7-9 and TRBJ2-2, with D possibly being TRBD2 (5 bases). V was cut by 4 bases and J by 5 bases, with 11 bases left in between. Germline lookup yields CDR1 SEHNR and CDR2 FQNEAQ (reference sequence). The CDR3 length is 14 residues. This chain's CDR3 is CASSSFRGTGELFF. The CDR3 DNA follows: TGTGCCAGCAGCTCGTTCCGGGGAACCGGGGAGCTGTTTTTT.

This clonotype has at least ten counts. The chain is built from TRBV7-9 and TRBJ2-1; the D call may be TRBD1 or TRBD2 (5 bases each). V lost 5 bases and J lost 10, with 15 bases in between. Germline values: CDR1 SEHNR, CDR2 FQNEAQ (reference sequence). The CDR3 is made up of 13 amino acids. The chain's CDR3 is CASSPKGPEEQFF. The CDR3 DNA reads TGTGCCAGCAGCCCCAAGGGACCCGAGGAGCAGTTCTTC.

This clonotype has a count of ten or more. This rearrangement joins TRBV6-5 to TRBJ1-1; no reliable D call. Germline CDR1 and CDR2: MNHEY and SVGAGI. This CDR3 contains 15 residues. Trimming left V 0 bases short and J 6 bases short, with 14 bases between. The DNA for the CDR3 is TGTGCCAGCAGTTACTCCTTTTCTCGGAGATCTGAAGCTTTCTTT. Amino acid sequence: CASSYSFSRRSEAFF.

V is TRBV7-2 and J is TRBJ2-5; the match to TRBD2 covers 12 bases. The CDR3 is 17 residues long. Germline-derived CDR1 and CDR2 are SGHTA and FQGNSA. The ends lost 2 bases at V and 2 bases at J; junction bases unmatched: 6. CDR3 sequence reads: CASSLNLAGGRQETQYF. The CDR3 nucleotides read TGTGCCAGCAGCTTAAACCTAGCGGGGGGGAGACAAGAGACCCAGTACTTC.

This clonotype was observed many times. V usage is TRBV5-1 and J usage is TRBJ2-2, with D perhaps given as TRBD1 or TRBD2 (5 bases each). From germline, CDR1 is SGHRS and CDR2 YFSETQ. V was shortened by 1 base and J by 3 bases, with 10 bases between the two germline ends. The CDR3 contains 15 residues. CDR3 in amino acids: CASSLMGPYTGELFF. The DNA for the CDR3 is TGCGCCAGCAGCTTGATGGGACCCTACACCGGGGAGCTGTTTTTT.

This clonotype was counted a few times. Here the CDR3 DNA reads TGTGCCAGCAGTTACTCGACGGGGGAGGATTCACCCCTCCACTTT. Its protein product is CASSYSTGEDSPLHF. The chain has TRBV6-7 and TRBJ1-6; possible D gene TRBD1, 5 bases. TRBV6-7 is flagged as an ORF with uncertain function. V lost 0 bases to trimming and J lost 8 bases, with 11 bases between them. This CDR3 comprises 15 residues.

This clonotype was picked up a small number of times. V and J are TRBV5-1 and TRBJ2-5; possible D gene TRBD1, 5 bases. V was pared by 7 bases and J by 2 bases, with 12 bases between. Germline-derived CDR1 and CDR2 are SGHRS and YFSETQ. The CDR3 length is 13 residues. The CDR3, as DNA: TGCGCCAGCCGACGGACAATTCAAGAGACCCAGTACTTC. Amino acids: CASRRTIQETQYF.

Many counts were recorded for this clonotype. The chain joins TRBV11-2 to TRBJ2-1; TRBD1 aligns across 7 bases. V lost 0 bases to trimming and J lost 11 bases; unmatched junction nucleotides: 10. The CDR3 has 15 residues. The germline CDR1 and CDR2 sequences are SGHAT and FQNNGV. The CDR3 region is CASSLDPGTVAKQFF. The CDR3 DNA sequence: TGTGCCAGCAGCTTAGATCCGGGGACAGTTGCTAAGCAGTTCTTC.

CDR3 coding DNA: TGTGCCAGCAGTGAAATAAACGGATTGTTTTACAATGAGCAGTTCTTC. Translating it yields CASSEINGLFYNEQFF. V gene TRBV2 combines with J gene TRBJ2-1; D unclear. Per germline, CDR1 SNHLY and CDR2 FYNNEI. The CDR3 loop spans 16 amino acids. V was shortened by 2 bases and J by 4 bases, with 15 bases between the two germline ends.

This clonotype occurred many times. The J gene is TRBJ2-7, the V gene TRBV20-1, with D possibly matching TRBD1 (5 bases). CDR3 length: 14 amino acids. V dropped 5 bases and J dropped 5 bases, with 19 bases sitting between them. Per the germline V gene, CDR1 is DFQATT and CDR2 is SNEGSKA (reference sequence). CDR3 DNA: TGCAGTGCTCCCGACCGGGCAGGGCGGAACGAGCAGTACTTC. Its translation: CSAPDRAGRNEQYF.

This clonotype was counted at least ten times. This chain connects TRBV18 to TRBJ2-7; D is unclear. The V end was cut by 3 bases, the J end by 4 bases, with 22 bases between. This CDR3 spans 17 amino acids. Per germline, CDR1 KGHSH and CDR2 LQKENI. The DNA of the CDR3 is TGTGCCAGCTCACCCTACTCCCCGGGCCACCCAGGATACGAGCAGTACTTC. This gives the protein CASSPYSPGHPGYEQYF.

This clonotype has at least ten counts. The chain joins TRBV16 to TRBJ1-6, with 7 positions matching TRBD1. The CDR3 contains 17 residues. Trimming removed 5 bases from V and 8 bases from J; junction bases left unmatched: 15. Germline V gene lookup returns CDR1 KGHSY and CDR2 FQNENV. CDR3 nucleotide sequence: TGTGCCAGCAGCGCCCCAATACAGGGGCCCTACCATTCACCCCTCCACTTT. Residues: CASSAPIQGPYHSPLHF.

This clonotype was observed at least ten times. The CDR3 is CASSLTSYNEQFF. The CDR3 region has the DNA TGTGCCAGCAGCTTGACTTCCTACAATGAGCAGTTCTTC. The chain uses TRBV5-6 and TRBJ2-1; D remains ambiguous. CDR1 and CDR2 (germline): SGHDT, YYEEEE. The CDR3 has 13 amino acids. V was shortened by 1 base and J by 1 base, with 3 bases between the two germline ends.

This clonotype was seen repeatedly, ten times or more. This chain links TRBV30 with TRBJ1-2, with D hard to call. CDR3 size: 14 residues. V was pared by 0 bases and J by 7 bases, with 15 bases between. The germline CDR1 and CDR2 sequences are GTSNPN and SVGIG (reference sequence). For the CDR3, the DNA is TGTGCCTGGAGTGTACCCGGCCCGACCGGTGGCTACACCTTC. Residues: CAWSVPGPTGGYTF.

The CDR3 spells CATSRTPLGAGNHEQYF. As DNA, the CDR3 is TGTGCCACCAGCAGAACTCCCCTAGGAGCGGGGAACCACGAGCAGTACTTC. This sequence joins TRBV15 and TRBJ2-7, with 7 bases identical to TRBD2. V shed 2 bases and J 5 bases; nucleotides not matched to a gene: 15. The CDR3 extends over 17 amino acids. The V gene's germline CDR1 is LNHNV and CDR2 YYDKDF (reference sequence). Based on the CDR3 plus reference TRBV15 and TRBJ2-7, the full variable domain is DAMVIQNPRYQVTQFGKPVTLSCSQTLNHNVMYWYQQKSSQAPKLLFHYYDKDFNNEADTPDNFQSRRPNTSFCFLDIRSPGLGDTAMYLCATSRTPLGAGNHEQYFGPGTRLTVT.

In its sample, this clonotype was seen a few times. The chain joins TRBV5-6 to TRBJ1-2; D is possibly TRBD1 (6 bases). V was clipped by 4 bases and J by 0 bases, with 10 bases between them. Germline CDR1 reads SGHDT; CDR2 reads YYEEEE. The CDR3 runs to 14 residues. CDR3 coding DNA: TGTGCCAGCAGCCCACAGGGCCCTAACTATGGCTACACCTTC. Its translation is CASSPQGPNYGYTF. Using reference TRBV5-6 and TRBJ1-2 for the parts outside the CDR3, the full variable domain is DAGVTQSPTHLIKTRGQQVTLRCSPKSGHDTVSWYQQALGQGPQFIFQYYEEEERQRGNFPDRFSGHQFPNYSSELNVNALLLGDSALYLCASSPQGPNYGYTFGSGTRLTVV.

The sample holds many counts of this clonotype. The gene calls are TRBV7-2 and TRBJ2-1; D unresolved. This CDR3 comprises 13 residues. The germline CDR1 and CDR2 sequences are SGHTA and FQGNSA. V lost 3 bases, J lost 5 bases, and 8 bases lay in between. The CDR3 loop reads CASSLRPNNEQFF. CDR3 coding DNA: TGTGCCAGCAGCTTGCGACCGAACAATGAGCAGTTCTTC. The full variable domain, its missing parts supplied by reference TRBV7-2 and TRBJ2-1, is GAGVSQSPSNKVTEKGKDVELRCDPISGHTALYWYRQSLGQGLEFLIYFQGNSAPDKSGLPSDRFSAERTGGSVSTLTIQRTQQEDSAVYLCASSLRPNNEQFFGPGTRLTVL.

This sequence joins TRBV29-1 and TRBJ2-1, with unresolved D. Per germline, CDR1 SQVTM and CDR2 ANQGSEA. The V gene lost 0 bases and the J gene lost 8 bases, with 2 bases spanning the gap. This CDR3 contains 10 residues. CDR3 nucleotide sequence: TGCAGCGTTGAAGATCATGAGCAGTTCTTC. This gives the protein CSVEDHEQFF.

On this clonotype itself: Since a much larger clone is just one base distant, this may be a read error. Here the CDR3 reads CASSCLREGREQYF. CDR3 DNA: TGTGCCAGCAGCTGTCTCAGGGAAGGTCGCGAGCAGTACTTC. This chain joins TRBV11-1 and TRBJ2-7; weak D call: TRBD1 (5 bases). The CDR3 spans 14 residues. Germline CDR1 and CDR2: SGHAT and FQDESV (reference sequence). V was cut by 4 bases and J by 6 bases, with 16 bases left in between.

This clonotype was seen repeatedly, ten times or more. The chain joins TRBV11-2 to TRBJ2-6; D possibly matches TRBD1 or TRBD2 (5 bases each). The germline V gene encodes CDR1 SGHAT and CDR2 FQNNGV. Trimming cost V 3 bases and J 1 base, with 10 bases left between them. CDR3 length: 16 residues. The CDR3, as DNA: TGTGCCAGCAGCTTCCGTGGGGGATCTGGGGCCAACGTCCTGACTTTC. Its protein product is CASSFRGGSGANVLTF.

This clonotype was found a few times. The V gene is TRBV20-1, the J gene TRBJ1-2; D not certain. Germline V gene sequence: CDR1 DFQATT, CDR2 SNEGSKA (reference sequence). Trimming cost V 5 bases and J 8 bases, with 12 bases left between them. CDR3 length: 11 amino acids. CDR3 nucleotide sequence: TGCAGTGCTGATCGGAGGGAGGGCTACACCTTC. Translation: CSADRREGYTF.

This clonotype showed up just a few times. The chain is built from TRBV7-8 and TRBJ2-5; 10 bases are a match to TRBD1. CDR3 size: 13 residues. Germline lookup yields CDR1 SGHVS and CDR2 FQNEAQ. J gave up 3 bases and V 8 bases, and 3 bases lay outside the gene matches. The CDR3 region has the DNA TGTGCCAGCGGGACAGGGGTAAAAGAGACCCAGTACTTC. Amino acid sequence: CASGTGVKETQYF.

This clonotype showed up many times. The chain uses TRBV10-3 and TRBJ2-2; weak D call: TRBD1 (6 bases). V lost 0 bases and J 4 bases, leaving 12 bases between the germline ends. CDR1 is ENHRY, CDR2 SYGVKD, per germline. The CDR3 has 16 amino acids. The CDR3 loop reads CAISESGGTSTGELFF. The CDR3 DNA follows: TGTGCCATCAGTGAGTCTGGGGGCACCTCCACCGGGGAGCTGTTTTTT.

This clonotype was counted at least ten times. CDR3 nucleotide sequence: TGTGCCAGCAGTGTCCGTAACTATGGCTACACCTTC. Translated: CASSVRNYGYTF. The V gene is TRBV13, the J gene TRBJ1-2; D unresolved. The V end lost 6 bases, the J end lost 1 base, and 6 bases lay between the germline ends. The CDR3 runs to 12 residues. The germline V gene encodes CDR1 PRHDT and CDR2 FYEKMQ (reference sequence).

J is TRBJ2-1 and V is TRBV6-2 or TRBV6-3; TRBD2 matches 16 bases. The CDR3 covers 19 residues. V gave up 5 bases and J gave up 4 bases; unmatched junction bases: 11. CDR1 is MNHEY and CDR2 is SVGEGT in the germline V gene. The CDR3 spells CASSELGTSGRGGYNEQFF. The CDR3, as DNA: TGTGCCAGCAGTGAGCTTGGGACTAGCGGGAGGGGCGGATACAATGAGCAGTTCTTC.

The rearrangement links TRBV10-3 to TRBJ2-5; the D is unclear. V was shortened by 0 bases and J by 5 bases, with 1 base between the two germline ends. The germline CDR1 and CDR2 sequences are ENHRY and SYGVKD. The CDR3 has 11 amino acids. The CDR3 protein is CAISESETQYF. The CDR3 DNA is TGTGCCATCAGTGAGTCGGAGACCCAGTACTTC.